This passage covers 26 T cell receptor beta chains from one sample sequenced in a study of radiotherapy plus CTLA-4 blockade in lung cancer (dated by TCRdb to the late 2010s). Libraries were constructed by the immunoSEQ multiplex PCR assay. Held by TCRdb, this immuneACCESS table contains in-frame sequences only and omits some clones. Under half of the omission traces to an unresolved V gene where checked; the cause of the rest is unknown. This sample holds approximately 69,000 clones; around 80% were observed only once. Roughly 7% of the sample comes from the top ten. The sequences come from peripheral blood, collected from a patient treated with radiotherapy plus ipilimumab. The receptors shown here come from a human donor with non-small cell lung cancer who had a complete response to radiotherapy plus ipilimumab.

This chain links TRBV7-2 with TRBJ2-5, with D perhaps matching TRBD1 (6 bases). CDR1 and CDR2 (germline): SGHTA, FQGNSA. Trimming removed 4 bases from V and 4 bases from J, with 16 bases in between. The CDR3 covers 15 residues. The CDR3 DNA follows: TGTGCCAGCAGCTCTCAAACAGGGATTTCAGAGACCCAGTACTTC. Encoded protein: CASSSQTGISETQYF.

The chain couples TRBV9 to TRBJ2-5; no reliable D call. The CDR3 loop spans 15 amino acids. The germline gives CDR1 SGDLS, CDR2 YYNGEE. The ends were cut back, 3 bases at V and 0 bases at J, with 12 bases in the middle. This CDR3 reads CASSEQVGYQETQYF. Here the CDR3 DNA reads TGTGCCAGCAGCGAGCAGGTTGGGTACCAAGAGACCCAGTACTTC.

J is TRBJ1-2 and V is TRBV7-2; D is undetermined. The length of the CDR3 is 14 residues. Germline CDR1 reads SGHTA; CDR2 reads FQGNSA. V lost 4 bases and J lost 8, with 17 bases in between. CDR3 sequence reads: CASSSPAAIGGYTF. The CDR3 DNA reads TGTGCCAGCAGCTCACCGGCCGCGATAGGCGGCTACACCTTC.

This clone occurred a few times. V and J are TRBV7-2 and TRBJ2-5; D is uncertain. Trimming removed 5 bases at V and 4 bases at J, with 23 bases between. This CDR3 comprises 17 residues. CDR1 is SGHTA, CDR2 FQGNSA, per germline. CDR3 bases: TGTGCCAGCAGCCGTTCCTTGGGTCCGGCCGGCGGAGAGACCCAGTACTTC. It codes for CASSRSLGPAGGETQYF.

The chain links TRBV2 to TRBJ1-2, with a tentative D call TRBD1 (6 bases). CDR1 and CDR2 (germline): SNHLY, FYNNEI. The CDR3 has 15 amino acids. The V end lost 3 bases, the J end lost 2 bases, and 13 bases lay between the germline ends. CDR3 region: CASSEARGRNYGYTF. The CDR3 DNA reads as TGTGCCAGCAGTGAGGCGCGGGGGCGGAACTATGGCTACACCTTC.

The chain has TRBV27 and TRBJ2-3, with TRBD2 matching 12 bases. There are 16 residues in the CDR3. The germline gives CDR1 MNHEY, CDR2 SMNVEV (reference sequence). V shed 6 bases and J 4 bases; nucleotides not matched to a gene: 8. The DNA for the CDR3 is TGTGCCAGCAGCACCTCCCTAGCGGGAGGGTCAGATACGCAGTATTTT. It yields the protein CASSTSLAGGSDTQYF.

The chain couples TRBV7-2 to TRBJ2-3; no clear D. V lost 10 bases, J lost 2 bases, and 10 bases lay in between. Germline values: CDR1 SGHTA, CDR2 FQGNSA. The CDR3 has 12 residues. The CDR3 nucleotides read TGTGCCAACGCCGTTAACACAGATACGCAGTATTTT. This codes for CANAVNTDTQYF.

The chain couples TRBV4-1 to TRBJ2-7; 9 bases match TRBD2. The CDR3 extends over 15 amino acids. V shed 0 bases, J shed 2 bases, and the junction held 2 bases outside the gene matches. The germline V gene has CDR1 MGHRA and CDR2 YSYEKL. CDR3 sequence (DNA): TGCGCCAGCAGCCAAGACTCTAGCGGGACCTACGAGCAGTACGTC. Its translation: CASSQDSSGTYEQYV.

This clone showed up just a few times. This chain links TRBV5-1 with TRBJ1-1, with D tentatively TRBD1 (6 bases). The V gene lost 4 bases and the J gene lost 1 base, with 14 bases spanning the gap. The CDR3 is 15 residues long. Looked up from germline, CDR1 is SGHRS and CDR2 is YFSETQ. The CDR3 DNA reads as TGCGCCAGCAGCCCTGGGGGGGCTGCGAACACTGAAGCTTTCTTT. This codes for CASSPGGAANTEAFF.

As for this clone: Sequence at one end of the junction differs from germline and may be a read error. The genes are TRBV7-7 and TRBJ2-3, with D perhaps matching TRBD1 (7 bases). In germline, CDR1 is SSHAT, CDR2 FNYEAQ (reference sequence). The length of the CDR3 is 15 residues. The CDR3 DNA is TGTGCTAGCAGCTTAGGAACAGGGGAGGTAGATACGCAGTATTTT. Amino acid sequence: CASSLGTGEVDTQYF.

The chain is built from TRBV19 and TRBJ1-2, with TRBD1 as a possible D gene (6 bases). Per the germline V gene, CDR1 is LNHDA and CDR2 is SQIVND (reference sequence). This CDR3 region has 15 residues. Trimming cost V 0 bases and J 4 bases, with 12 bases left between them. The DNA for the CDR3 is TGTGCCAGTAGTATAGACCTTACAGGGACCTATGGCTACACCTTC. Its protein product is CASSIDLTGTYGYTF.

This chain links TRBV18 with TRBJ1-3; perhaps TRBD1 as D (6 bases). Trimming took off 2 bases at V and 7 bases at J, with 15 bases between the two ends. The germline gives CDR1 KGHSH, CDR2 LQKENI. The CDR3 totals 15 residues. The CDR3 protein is CASSPGTTLGNTIYF. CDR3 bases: TGTGCCAGCTCACCAGGGACAACTCTCGGGAACACCATATATTTT.

CDR3 bases: TGTGCTAGTGGTTCCTCCGGGACAGGGTTCAATCAGCCCCAGCATTTT. This translates into CASGSSGTGFNQPQHF. The rearrangement joins TRBV12-5 to TRBJ1-5, with TRBD1 matching over 9 bases. Germline-derived CDR1 and CDR2 are LGHNT and FRNRAP. The length of the CDR3 is 16 residues. V lost 4 bases and J lost 3; bases outside the gene matches: 7.

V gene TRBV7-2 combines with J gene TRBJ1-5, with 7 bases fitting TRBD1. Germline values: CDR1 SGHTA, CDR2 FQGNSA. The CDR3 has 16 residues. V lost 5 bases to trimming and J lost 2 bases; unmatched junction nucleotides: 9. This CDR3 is CASSPTGVGGNQPQHF. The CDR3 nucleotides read TGTGCCAGCAGCCCCACAGGGGTCGGGGGCAATCAGCCCCAGCATTTT.

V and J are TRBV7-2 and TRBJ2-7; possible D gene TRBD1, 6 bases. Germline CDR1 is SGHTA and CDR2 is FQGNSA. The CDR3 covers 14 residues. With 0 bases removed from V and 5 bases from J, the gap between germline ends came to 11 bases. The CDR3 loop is CASSLAVQGNEQYV. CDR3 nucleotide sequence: TGTGCCAGCAGCTTAGCGGTCCAGGGGAACGAGCAGTACGTC.

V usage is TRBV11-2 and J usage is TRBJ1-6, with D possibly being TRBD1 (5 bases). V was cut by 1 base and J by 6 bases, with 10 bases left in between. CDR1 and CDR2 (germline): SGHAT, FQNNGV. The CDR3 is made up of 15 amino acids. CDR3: CASSLGDSGNSPLHF. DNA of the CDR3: TGTGCCAGCAGCTTAGGTGACAGCGGTAATTCACCCCTCCACTTT.

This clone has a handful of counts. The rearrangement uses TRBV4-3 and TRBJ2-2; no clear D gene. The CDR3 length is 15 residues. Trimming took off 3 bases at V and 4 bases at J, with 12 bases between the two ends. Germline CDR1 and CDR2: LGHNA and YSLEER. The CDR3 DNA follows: TGCGCCAGCAGCCACCTCGGAATGGGCACCGGGGAGCTGTTTTTT. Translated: CASSHLGMGTGELFF.

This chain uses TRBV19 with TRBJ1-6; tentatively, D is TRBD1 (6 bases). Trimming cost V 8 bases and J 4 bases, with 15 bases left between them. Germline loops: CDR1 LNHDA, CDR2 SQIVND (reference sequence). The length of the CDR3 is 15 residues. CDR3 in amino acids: CASSQTRGYNSPLHF. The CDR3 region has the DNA TGTGCCAGTTCTCAAACCAGGGGTTATAATTCACCCCTCCACTTT.

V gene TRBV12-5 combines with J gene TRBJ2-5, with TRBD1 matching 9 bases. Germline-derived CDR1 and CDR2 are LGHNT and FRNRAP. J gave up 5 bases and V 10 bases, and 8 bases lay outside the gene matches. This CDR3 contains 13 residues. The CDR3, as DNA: TGTGCTACCACAGGGGGCCCGGGGGAGACCCAGTACTTC. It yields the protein CATTGGPGETQYF.

The CDR3 sequence is CASGLVERFAGGPGTGELFF. CDR3 nucleotide sequence: TGTGCTAGTGGTTTGGTAGAGAGGTTTGCGGGAGGGCCGGGAACCGGGGAGCTGTTTTTT. The chain carries TRBV12-5 and TRBJ2-2; 9 bases match TRBD2. From germline, CDR1 is LGHNT and CDR2 FRNRAP. Trimming took 0 bases from V and 5 from J; bases not matched to a gene: 16. The CDR3 has 20 amino acids.

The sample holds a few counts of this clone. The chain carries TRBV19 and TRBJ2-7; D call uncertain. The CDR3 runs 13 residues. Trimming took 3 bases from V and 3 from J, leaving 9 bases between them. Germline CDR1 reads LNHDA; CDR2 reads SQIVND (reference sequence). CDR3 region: CASSIGLDYEQYV. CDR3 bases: TGTGCCAGTAGTATTGGGCTGGACTACGAGCAGTACGTC.

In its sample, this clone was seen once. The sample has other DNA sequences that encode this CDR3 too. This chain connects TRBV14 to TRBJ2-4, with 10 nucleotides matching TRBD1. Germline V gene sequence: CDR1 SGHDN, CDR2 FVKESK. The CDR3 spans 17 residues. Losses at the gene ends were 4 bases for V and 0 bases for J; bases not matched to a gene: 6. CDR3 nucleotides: TGTGCCAGCAGCCGACAGGGGGCCGGATTAGCCAAAAACATTCAGTACTTC. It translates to CASSRQGAGLAKNIQYF.

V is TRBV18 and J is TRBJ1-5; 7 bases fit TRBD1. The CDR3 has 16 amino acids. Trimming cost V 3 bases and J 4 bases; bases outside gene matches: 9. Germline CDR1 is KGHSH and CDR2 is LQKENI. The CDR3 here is CASSPLKGQPNQPQHF. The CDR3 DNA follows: TGTGCCAGCTCACCTCTAAAGGGACAGCCTAATCAGCCCCAGCATTTT.

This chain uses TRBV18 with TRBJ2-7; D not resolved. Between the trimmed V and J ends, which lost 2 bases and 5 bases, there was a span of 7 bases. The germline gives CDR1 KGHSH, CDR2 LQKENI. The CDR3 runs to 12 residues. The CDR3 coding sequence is TGTGCCAGCTCACCAGGGCCTCACGAGCAGTACTTC. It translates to CASSPGPHEQYF.

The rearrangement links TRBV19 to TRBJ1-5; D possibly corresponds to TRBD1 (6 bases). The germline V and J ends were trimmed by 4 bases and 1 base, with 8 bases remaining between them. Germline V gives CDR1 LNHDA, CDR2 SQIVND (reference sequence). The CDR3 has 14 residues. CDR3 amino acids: CASSTGVSNQPQHF. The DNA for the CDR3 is TGTGCCAGTAGTACAGGGGTAAGCAATCAGCCCCAGCATTTT.

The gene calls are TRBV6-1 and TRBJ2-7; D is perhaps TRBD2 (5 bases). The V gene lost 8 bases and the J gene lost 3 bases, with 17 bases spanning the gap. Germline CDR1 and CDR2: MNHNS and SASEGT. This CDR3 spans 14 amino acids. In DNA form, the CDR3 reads TGTGCCAGCCAAAAAGGCGGGCAGTTCTACGAGCAGTACTTC. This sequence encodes CASQKGGQFYEQYF.